These T cell receptor beta chains were read from a single sample in a study of T-cell reconstitution after alpha-beta-depleted transplantation in children. TCRdb independently ran MiXCR on the PCR reads; one entry per CDR3 protein. The table has around 410,000 distinct CDR3 sequences, roughly 10% seen once. Specimen: PBMCs from the stem cell graft donor, collected from the stem cell graft. These TCRs come from a human donor who donated a stem cell graft to a child with acute myeloid leukemia. The CDR3 runs from the conserved cysteine through the conserved F or W. Each record gives: D gene, J gene, clone size, V gene, CDR3 DNA, CDR3 protein. A D gene is named only where the DNA matches it firmly. Size is stated for part of the rows, as once, few or many counts, or as a class when the clone is expanded.

. TRBJ1-2 . TRBV12-3/TRBV12-4 TGTGCCAGCAGGAGAGACAGGCGGGTAGCGGATGGCTACACCTTC CASRRDRRVADGYTF
. TRBJ2-2 . TRBV4-3 TGCGCCAGCAGCCAAGATACAGCGGCGAACACCGGGGAGCTGTTTTTT CASSQDTAANTGELFF
TRBD1 TRBJ2-3 few TRBV12-5 TGTGCCCCCCCGGACAGGGGGCCCCCAGATACGCAGTATTTT CAPPDRGPPDTQYF
. TRBJ2-1 . TRBV20-1 TGCAGTGCTAGAAGACGGGAGTCATACAATGAGCAGTTCTTC CSARRRESYNEQFF
. TRBJ2-1 few TRBV20-1 TGCAGTGCCCTTCGGGATGGCTCCTACAATGAGCAGTTCTTC CSALRDGSYNEQFF
. TRBJ2-6 . TRBV18 TGTGCCAGCTCACCACTGGGTGATGGGGCCAACGTCCTGACTTTC CASSPLGDGANVLTF
. TRBJ2-5 few TRBV7-9 TGTGCCAGCAGCCGACGCAGGGTGGGAGGAGAGACCCAGTACTTC CASSRRRVGGETQYF
. TRBJ2-5 . TRBV19 TGTGCCACCAGCGGACAGATACAAGAGACCCAGTACTTC CATSGQIQETQYF
. TRBJ1-1 many TRBV5-1 TGCGCCAGCAGCTTCGTGGGGAACACTGAAGCTTTCTTT CASSFVGNTEAFF
. TRBJ1-6 few TRBV6-5 TGTGCCAGCAGTTACTCCGGAGGGCCCCTCCACTTT CASSYSGGPLHF
. TRBJ2-3 . TRBV18 TGTGCCAGCTCCCCTCTGGGGGGGGCAGGTCGAGATACGCAGTATTTT CASSPLGGAGRDTQYF
TRBD2 TRBJ2-7 . TRBV20-1 TGCAGTGTCTTTGCCAGCGGGAGTCTCGAGCAGTACTTC CSVFASGSLEQYF
TRBD2 TRBJ2-7 . TRBV12-3/TRBV12-4 TGTGCCAGCAGTTTTACACTAGCGGACGAGCAGTACTTC CASSFTLADEQYF
. TRBJ2-7 many TRBV5-1 TGTGCCAGCAGCTTAGGCGCCTACGAGCAGTACTTC CASSLGAYEQYF
. TRBJ2-1 few TRBV18 TGTGCCAGCTCATCCCAGGAGTACAATGAGCAGTTCTTC CASSSQEYNEQFF
TRBD2 TRBJ2-1 . TRBV12-3/TRBV12-4 TGTGCCATCTGCCCCCGGACTAGCGGGGGCCACTCCTACAATGAGCAGTTCTTC CAICPRTSGGHSYNEQFF
TRBD2 TRBJ2-5 . TRBV20-1 TGCAGTGCGGCGGGTAGCGGGAGGCCTCAAGAGACCCAGTACTTC CSAAGSGRPQETQYF
. TRBJ2-2 few TRBV12-3/TRBV12-4 TGTGCCAGCAGTACCAACGAGGCCGGGGAGCTGTTTTTT CASSTNEAGELFF
TRBD2 TRBJ2-7 many TRBV20-1 TGCAGTGCTAGCAACCCCTCCGGGACTACTACCTACGAGCAGTACTTC CSASNPSGTTTYEQYF
. TRBJ2-7 few TRBV30 TGTGCCTGCCCCGGACGGGGGCGGCCCTACGAGCAGTACTTC CACPGRGRPYEQYF
TRBD1 TRBJ2-1 few TRBV5-1 TGCGCCAGCAGCCCATCAGGGACAGGGGTTATAGCGGGTCGCAATGAGCAGTTCTTC CASSPSGTGVIAGRNEQFF
. TRBJ2-3 many TRBV6-4 TGTGCCAGCAGTGACCATGCGGGGCGCACAGATACGCAGTATTTT CASSDHAGRTDTQYF
. TRBJ1-2 . TRBV7-9 TGTGCCAGCAGCTTAGACGCAGAAAACTATGGCTACACCTTC CASSLDAENYGYTF
TRBD2 TRBJ2-5 few TRBV29-1 TGCAGCGTACAAACCCAGACTAGCACTGAGACCCAGTACTTC CSVQTQTSTETQYF
. TRBJ2-6 many TRBV5-1 TGCGCCAGCAGCTTGGAAGGGTTTGGGGCCAACGTCCTGACTTTC CASSLEGFGANVLTF
. TRBJ2-1 . TRBV21-1 TGTGCCAGGCCGCTAGCGGGAGTTACCTACAATGAGCAGTTCTTC CARPLAGVTYNEQFF
. TRBJ2-2 many TRBV12-3/TRBV12-4 TGTGCCAGCAGCCCCCAAGCCGATTACACCGGGGAGCTGTTTTTT CASSPQADYTGELFF
TRBD1 TRBJ2-7 . TRBV30 TGTGCCTGGGAACAGGGGGCCGGCTACGAGCAGTACTTC CAWEQGAGYEQYF
. TRBJ2-3 few TRBV29-1 TGCAGCGTTGTCCGATCTAGCACAGATACGCAGTATTTT CSVVRSSTDTQYF
TRBD1 TRBJ1-1 few TRBV20-1 TGCAGTGCCCGGACAGGGGGCGGTGGGACTGAAGCTTTCTTT CSARTGGGGTEAFF
TRBD1 TRBJ1-1 few TRBV10-3 TGTGCCATCAGTGAGTCGACCGGGACAGGGAAACCTGAAGCTTTCTTT CAISESTGTGKPEAFF
. TRBJ2-2 many TRBV6-5 TGTGCCAGCAGTTACCGCTTATGGGGAACCGGGGAGCTGTTTTTT CASSYRLWGTGELFF
. TRBJ2-7 . TRBV20-1 TGCAGTGCTAGAGATCCGGGTAGCCATACCTACGAGCAGTACTTC CSARDPGSHTYEQYF
. TRBJ2-1 few TRBV7-9 TGTGCCAGCAGCTCGTTCTCAGGTGACTACAATGAGCAGTTCTTC CASSSFSGDYNEQFF
. TRBJ1-4 few TRBV7-9 TGTGCCAGCAGCCCTGCCGTCCCCAATGAAAAACTGTTTTTT CASSPAVPNEKLFF